This entry lists 18 T cell receptor beta chains sequenced from one sample in a study of identical twins. TCRdb re-analysed the 5' RACE reads in MiXCR, keeping a single row per CDR3 protein. This table has 450,000 or so distinct CDR3 sequences, about 14% appearing once. This sample was shared with a second study, whose subject was yellow fever vaccine responses in identical twins.

The sequencing input was CD4+ T cells sorted from blood. Every receptor here comes from a woman between 18 and 29 years old in good health.

This clonotype was picked up many times. The rearrangement links TRBV29-1 to TRBJ2-7; TRBD1 is a possible D gene (5 bases). Trimming cost V 4 bases and J 1 base, with 8 bases left between them. The CDR3 sequence is 12 residues long. Germline V CDR1 and CDR2: SQVTM, ANQGSEA. This CDR3 reads CSVVRGSYEQYF. CDR3 DNA sequence: TGCAGCGTTGTTAGGGGTTCCTACGAGCAGTACTTC.

J is TRBJ2-1 and V is TRBV2; 9 bases are shared with TRBD2. V lost 5 bases and J lost 2; bases outside the gene matches: 4. CDR3 size: 15 residues. The germline gives CDR1 SNHLY, CDR2 FYNNEI. CDR3 residues: CASSPRLAAYNEQFF. The CDR3 DNA reads TGTGCCAGCAGTCCCCGACTAGCGGCCTACAATGAGCAGTTCTTC. Filled out from reference TRBV2 and TRBJ2-1, the complete variable domain reads EPEVTQTPSHQVTQMGQEVILRCVPISNHLYFYWYRQILGQKVEFLVSFYNNEISEKSEIFDDQFSVERPDGSNFTLKIRSTKLEDSAMYFCASSPRLAAYNEQFFGPGTRLTVL.

This clonotype was detected a few times. The chain has TRBV12-3 or TRBV12-4 and TRBJ2-5; the D is unclear. V was shortened by 6 bases and J by 5 bases, with 13 bases between the two germline ends. The CDR3 runs 13 residues. CDR3 sequence (DNA): TGTGCCAGCAGCCCCCCCGGGTACGAGACCCAGTACTTC. This gives the protein CASSPPGYETQYF.

Comment on this clonotype: This CDR3 is missing its conserved last phenylalanine or tryptophan, likely due to a read error. This sequence joins TRBV10-3 and TRBJ1-1; tentatively, D is TRBD1 (6 bases). This CDR3 is built from 13 residues. V lost 7 bases to trimming and J lost 3 bases, with 12 bases between them. The germline V gene has CDR1 ENHRY and CDR2 SYGVKD. CDR3: CAIMDSADTEAFL. The CDR3 DNA reads TGTGCCATCATGGACAGTGCGGACACTGAAGCTTTCTTA.

V and J are TRBV29-1 and TRBJ2-7, with D uncertain. The CDR3 consists of 11 residues. CDR1 SQVTM and CDR2 ANQGSEA come from the germline V gene. V was pared by 8 bases and J by 0 bases, with 8 bases between. The CDR3 nucleotides read TGCAGCTATTCGTCCTCCTACGAGCAGTACTTC. Protein: CSYSSSYEQYF.

This clonotype was counted between two and nine times. J is TRBJ2-7 and V is TRBV5-1; D remains unclear. This CDR3 is 14 amino acids long. Per germline, CDR1 SGHRS and CDR2 YFSETQ. Trimming pared 3 bases from V and 0 bases from J, leaving 10 bases between. The CDR3 DNA follows: TGCGCCAGCAGCTCGGGTTATGGCTCCTACGAGCAGTACTTC. This codes for CASSSGYGSYEQYF.

At least ten counts were recorded for this clonotype. The V and J genes are TRBV4-2 and TRBJ2-2; 15 bases line up with TRBD2. The CDR3 extends over 19 amino acids. V dropped 0 bases and J dropped 2; count of bases not matched to a gene: 4. Germline CDR1 LGHNA, CDR2 YNFKEQ. CDR3 coding DNA: TGTGCCAGCAGCCAAGACGGGACTAGCGGGGGGCCTAACACCGGGGAGCTGTTTTTT. The encoded protein is CASSQDGTSGGPNTGELFF.

This rearrangement joins TRBV7-9 to TRBJ2-2, with 8 positions matching TRBD1. The CDR3 is 15 residues long. With V trimmed by 6 bases and J by 3 bases, 6 bases remained unmatched. CDR1 SEHNR and CDR2 FQNEAQ come from the germline V gene (reference sequence). CDR3 bases: TGTGCCAGCAGTTCGGACAGGGCCTACACCGGGGAGCTGTTTTTT. Translation: CASSSDRAYTGELFF.

This clonotype was detected many times. The chain links TRBV5-1 to TRBJ1-6; D remains ambiguous. Trimming took 0 bases from V and 10 from J, leaving 11 bases between them. CDR1 and CDR2 (germline): SGHRS, YFSETQ. The CDR3 is made up of 14 amino acids. The CDR3 DNA reads as TGCGCCAGCAGCTTGGAGGTTCTTGGATCACCCCTCCACTTT. It translates to CASSLEVLGSPLHF.

This clonotype appeared a few times. Germline and junction disagree at one end, which may indicate a read error. The chain joins TRBV5-6 to TRBJ2-3; 7 nucleotides line up with TRBD1. Germline V gene data show CDR1 as SGHDT and CDR2 as YYEEEE. The CDR3 length is 14 residues. As DNA, the CDR3 is TGTGCCAGCACCTTGCCAGGGGGAACAGATACGCAGTATTTT. Amino acid sequence: CASTLPGGTDTQYF.

The chain uses TRBV10-1 and TRBJ2-5; 9 bases agree with TRBD2. Germline CDR1 reads WNHNN; CDR2 reads SYGVQD (reference sequence). The CDR3 has 16 residues. With 3 bases clipped from V and 5 bases from J, the junction kept 10 bases outside the gene matches. The CDR3 DNA is TGCGCCAGCAGTGATCAAGCCGGGACTAGCCCGGAGACCCAGTACTTC. Amino acid sequence: CASSDQAGTSPETQYF.

The chain links TRBV21-1 to TRBJ2-6; the table names TRBD1, a call not compared with the DNA. TRBV21-1 is annotated as a pseudogene. The CDR3 is 19 residues long. CDR3 loop: CAREKNGAGLNSGANVLTF. DNA for the CDR3: TGTGCCAGGGAAAAAAATGGGGCAGGCCTAAACTCTGGGGCCAACGTCCTGACTTTC.

This clonotype was counted between two and nine times. The V and J genes are TRBV4-1 and TRBJ2-7, with 7 bases aligning to TRBD1. V gave up 4 bases and J gave up 5 bases; unmatched junction bases: 8. Looked up from germline, CDR1 is MGHRA and CDR2 is YSYEKL. There are 14 residues in the CDR3. CDR3 DNA: TGCGCCAGCAGCCGAGACAGGGTTTTCCACGAGCAGTACTTC. As protein: CASSRDRVFHEQYF.

The sample holds many counts of this clonotype. The rearrangement uses TRBV5-1 and TRBJ1-1; D is ambiguous. Trimming took off 0 bases at V and 6 bases at J, with 9 bases between the two ends. The germline V gene has CDR1 SGHRS and CDR2 YFSETQ. The CDR3 length is 13 residues. This chain's CDR3 is CASSLGPEAEAFF. The CDR3 DNA is TGCGCCAGCAGCTTGGGACCAGAGGCTGAAGCTTTCTTT.

This sequence joins TRBV7-2 and TRBJ2-1; 9 nucleotides agree with TRBD1. Germline values: CDR1 SGHTA, CDR2 FQGNSA. Trimming cost V 0 bases and J 7 bases; bases outside gene matches: 7. This CDR3 comprises 16 residues. The CDR3 loop reads CASSLARGQGGNEQFF. The CDR3 region has the DNA TGTGCCAGCAGCTTAGCGAGGGGACAGGGAGGAAATGAGCAGTTCTTC.

This chain links TRBV20-1 with TRBJ2-3; no clear D. The germline V gene encodes CDR1 DFQATT and CDR2 SNEGSKA (reference sequence). The CDR3 extends over 12 amino acids. V was shortened by 2 bases and J by 3 bases, with 6 bases between the two germline ends. The CDR3 region has the DNA TGCAGTGCTAGAACCACGACAGATACGCAGTATTTT. It specifies CSARTTTDTQYF.

This clonotype was observed a handful of times. The chain links TRBV7-9 to TRBJ2-5; D gene ambiguous. This CDR3 spans 13 amino acids. Germline lookup yields CDR1 SEHNR and CDR2 FQNEAQ (reference sequence). The germline V and J ends were trimmed by 4 bases and 0 bases, with 6 bases remaining between them. CDR3 in DNA: TGTGCCAGCAGCTCTAGGCACCAAGAGACCCAGTACTTC. Protein sequence: CASSSRHQETQYF.

The V and J genes are TRBV7-2 and TRBJ2-3, with 8 positions matching TRBD2. This CDR3 is 16 amino acids long. The trim removed 5 bases at V and 4 bases at J, leaving 11 bases unmatched. Germline lookup yields CDR1 SGHTA and CDR2 FQGNSA. Here the CDR3 reads CASSPGGAPSPDTQYF. Written as DNA, the CDR3 is TGTGCCAGCAGCCCCGGGGGGGCGCCCTCCCCAGATACGCAGTATTTT.